Listed below are T cell receptor beta chains from one sample, sequenced in a study of long-term antiretroviral therapy in people with HIV. The protocol was immunoSEQ multiplex PCR, while the TCRdb copy is restricted to in-frame clones and leaves out a portion. Altogether about 20,000 clones are present, approximately 80% being singletons, with the ten largest covering approximately 11%. This specimen consisted of unsorted PBMCs, obtained 0.2 years after starting antiretroviral therapy. These receptors came from a woman aged 40 to 50 with HIV. Both conserved end residues are part of each CDR3. D genes are given only for firm matches. Clone size appears in some rows only: once, few, many, or a class for an expanded clone.

d_gene	v_gene	len	j_gene	abundance	CDR3nt	CDR3aa
TRBD1	TRBV7-9	15	TRBJ1-1	once	TGTGCCAGCAGCCCCCCCGGGACAGGGGGGACTGAAGCTTTCTTT	CASSPPGTGGTEAFF
NA	TRBV19	16	TRBJ2-2	NA	TGTGCCAGTAGTAATCCGGACAGCGGGAACACCGGGGAGCTGTTTTTT	CASSNPDSGNTGELFF
NA	TRBV10-3	15	TRBJ1-3	once	TGTGCCATCAGTGAGTTAGCAGGGACTGGAAACACCATATATTTT	CAISELAGTGNTIYF
TRBD1	TRBV7-6	18	TRBJ1-2	NA	TGTGCCAGCAGCTTAGGTAGGGGGACAGCGGCCGTCGTGATTGGCTACACCTTC	CASSLGRGTAAVVIGYTF
NA	TRBV30	16	TRBJ1-1	once	TGTGCCTGGAGTGAACAATTGGCCGGGCCTTACACTGAAGCTTTCTTT	CAWSEQLAGPYTEAFF
TRBD2	TRBV30	16	TRBJ2-2	NA	TGTGCCTGGGGGAGGCTAGCGGACTCGAACACCGGGGAGCTGTTTTTT	CAWGRLADSNTGELFF
NA	TRBV5-1	14	TRBJ1-1	NA	TGCGCCAGCAGCTTGAACGGTCCGGACACTGAAGCTTTCTTT	CASSLNGPDTEAFF
TRBD2	TRBV19	18	TRBJ2-2	NA	TGTGCCAGTAGTATCGGGGTAGCGGGAGGAGGAGTCACCGGGGAGCTGTTTTTT	CASSIGVAGGGVTGELFF
NA	TRBV4-2	14	TRBJ2-7	NA	TGTGCCAGCAGCCAAGGAGATAGCGGTTACGAGCAGTACTTC	CASSQGDSGYEQYF
TRBD1	TRBV28	16	TRBJ1-5	once	TGTGCCAGCAGTTTTGGGGCAGGGGGGCTAAATCAGCCCCAGCATTTT	CASSFGAGGLNQPQHF
NA	TRBV18	14	TRBJ1-5	NA	TGTGCCAGCTCAGAAGGGAGGGAAGGACAGCCCCAGCATTTT	CASSEGREGQPQHF
NA	TRBV11-3	14	TRBJ2-4	once	TGTGCCAGCAGCGAGGGTCTAGCCAAAAACATTCAGTACTTC	CASSEGLAKNIQYF
NA	TRBV5-1	14	TRBJ2-5	NA	TGCGCCAGCAGCGCAGGAACAGGGACCGAGACCCAGTACTTC	CASSAGTGTETQYF
NA	TRBV6-1	14	TRBJ2-7	NA	TGTGCCAGCAGTGAAGCGCTTTGGGGCTACGAGCAGTACTTC	CASSEALWGYEQYF
NA	TRBV6-6	14	TRBJ1-1	NA	TGTGCCAGCAGTCGCGCGGAGGGAGGCACTGAAGCTTTCTTT	CASSRAEGGTEAFF
NA	TRBV4-2	20	TRBJ1-6	NA	TGTGCCAGCAGCCAAGATTCCCCAGGAGTCCCTCGGTCCTATAATTCACCCCTCCACTTT	CASSQDSPGVPRSYNSPLHF
NA	TRBV7-9	16	TRBJ1-2	NA	TGTGCCAGCAGCTCGGTAAACAGGCGAGCTAACTATGGCTACACCTTC	CASSSVNRRANYGYTF
NA	TRBV5-6	14	TRBJ1-1	NA	TGTGCCAGCAGCTTGGGGGCCGGCGACACTGAAGCTTTCTTT	CASSLGAGDTEAFF
NA	TRBV28	15	TRBJ2-3	few	TGTGCCAGCAGTCCCCCAAGCGGAATAACAGATACGCAGTATTTT	CASSPPSGITDTQYF
TRBD2	TRBV4-3	18	TRBJ2-7	NA	TGCGCCAGCAGCCAAGAAGAGGGACTAGCGGGGTTTAATTACGAGCAGTACTTC	CASSQEEGLAGFNYEQYF
NA	TRBV11-2	17	TRBJ1-4	NA	TGTGCCAGCAGCTTAGTTCCCAACAGGGCAACTAATGAAAAACTGTTTTTT	CASSLVPNRATNEKLFF
NA	TRBV19	13	TRBJ2-2	NA	TGTGCCAGTAGTTTTTCGGGGGCCGGGGAGCTGTTTTTT	CASSFSGAGELFF
NA	TRBV27	17	TRBJ2-1	once	TGTGCCAGCAGCCTCCGGGGAGTCAGAGGCCTTGACAATGAGCAGTTCTTC	CASSLRGVRGLDNEQFF
TRBD1	TRBV7-9	14	TRBJ2-3	NA	TGTGCCAGCAGCGGGACAGCTAGCACAGATACGCAGTATTTT	CASSGTASTDTQYF
NA	TRBV30	13	TRBJ1-5	NA	TGTGCCTGGAGAGGCGGATACAATCAGCCCCAGCATTTT	CAWRGGYNQPQHF
NA	TRBV10-3	13	TRBJ1-3	NA	TGTGCCATCAGGGATTCCGACGGAAACACCATATATTTT	CAIRDSDGNTIYF
NA	TRBV10-3	16	TRBJ2-1	NA	TGTGCCATCAGTGAGTCGCGACTAACCGCCGCGAATGAGCAGTTCTTC	CAISESRLTAANEQFF
NA	TRBV10-2	15	TRBJ2-5	NA	TGCGCCAGCAGTGAGTCGACAGGATACCAAGAGACCCAGTACTTC	CASSESTGYQETQYF
TRBD2	TRBV19	15	TRBJ2-4	NA	TGTGCCAGTAAGAGGCTAGCGGGGGGTTCAAACATTCAGTACTTC	CASKRLAGGSNIQYF
NA	TRBV7-9	15	TRBJ1-1	once	TGTGCCAGCAGCCCCCCGAGGGATATGAACACTGAAGCTTTCTTT	CASSPPRDMNTEAFF
NA	TRBV7-8	15	TRBJ2-1	NA	TGTGCCAGCAGCTTAGACCTGAGCTCCTACAATGAGCAGTTCTTC	CASSLDLSSYNEQFF
NA	TRBV2	14	TRBJ1-6	NA	TGTGCCAGCAGTGACCCGGGCTATAATTCACCCCTCCACTTT	CASSDPGYNSPLHF
NA	TRBV18	14	TRBJ2-7	NA	TGTGCCAGCTCACCACCGGGACGGCCTGGCGAGCAGTACTTC	CASSPPGRPGEQYF
TRBD2	TRBV11-1	16	TRBJ2-1	NA	TGTGCCAGCAGCTCACGACTAGCGGGAGCATACAATGAGCAGTTCTTC	CASSSRLAGAYNEQFF
NA	TRBV7-9	14	TRBJ1-3	few	TGTGCCAGCAGCCAACAGGGTTCTGGAAACACCATATATTTT	CASSQQGSGNTIYF
TRBD1	TRBV30	16	TRBJ2-3	NA	TGTGCCTGGGGATACGGGACAGCCTATTTCACAGATACGCAGTATTTT	CAWGYGTAYFTDTQYF
TRBD2	TRBV29-1	16	TRBJ2-5	NA	TGCAGCGTTCTCCCTGCTTTAGCGGGGGGGCGAGAGACCCAGTACTTC	CSVLPALAGGRETQYF
NA	TRBV7-2	15	TRBJ2-3	NA	TGTGCCAGCAGCTTATATCTACAGGGTGGGGATACGCAGTATTTT	CASSLYLQGGDTQYF
NA	TRBV11-2	15	TRBJ2-2	once	TGTGCCAGCAGCAACGAGGACAGGAACACCGGGGAGCTGTTTTTT	CASSNEDRNTGELFF
NA	TRBV6-8	13	TRBJ2-7	NA	TGTGCCAGCTGCCGGACTGACTCCTACGAGCAGTACTTC	CASCRTDSYEQYF
TRBD2	TRBV10-2	17	TRBJ2-3	NA	TGCGCCAGCAGTGAGCCCGGACTAGCGACTAGCACAGATACGCAGTATTTT	CASSEPGLATSTDTQYF
TRBD1	TRBV30	17	TRBJ2-7	NA	TGTGCCTGGAGTGGGAAGGGGGGGACAGGGAGCTCCTACGAGCAGTACTTC	CAWSGKGGTGSSYEQYF
NA	TRBV7-7	15	TRBJ2-1	NA	TGTGCCAGCAGCATCCAACTGGGGGCCTACAATGAGCAGTTCTTC	CASSIQLGAYNEQFF
NA	TRBV19	14	TRBJ2-2	NA	TGTGCCAGTAGTAGGACCCCCTACACCGGGGAGCTGTTTTTT	CASSRTPYTGELFF
NA	TRBV7-9	15	TRBJ1-5	NA	TGTGCCAGCAGACGAGTATCGGGAGGGAATCAGCCCCAGCATTTT	CASRRVSGGNQPQHF